This T cell receptor beta chain came from a study of T-cell reconstitution after alpha-beta-depleted transplantation in children. Ten or more counts support this clonotype. Trimming shortened V by 2 bases and J by 4 bases, and 15 bases separated the two germline ends. The CDR3 length is 17 residues. Germline values: CDR1 MNHEY, CDR2 SVGEGT. Library preparation (for TCRbeta) was performed with unique molecular identifiers. MiXCR was run by TCRdb on the PCR reads, yielding one entry per CDR3 protein. Seen here are roughly 220,000 distinct CDR3 sequences, approximately 12% observed once, and the top ten hold approximately 2.9%.

This receptor was obtained from a human donor who donated a stem cell graft to a child with acute lymphoblastic leukemia. The sample was PBMCs from the stem cell graft donor, taken from the stem cell graft. This sequence joins TRBV6-2 or TRBV6-3 and TRBJ2-6; D unresolved. Here the CDR3 reads CASSYPRVRLGANVLTF. As DNA, the CDR3 is TGTGCCAGCAGTTACCCTCGGGTTAGATTAGGGGCCAACGTCCTGACTTTC.